This T cell receptor beta chain was sequenced in a study of T-cell memory formation after mild COVID-19 (dated by TCRdb to the early 2020s). Notes on the research overall: TCR sequence clusters from the two donors were largely donor specific. Longitudinal TCRalpha and TCRbeta repertoire sequencing tracked T-cell clones expanding and contracting after mild COVID-19 in a couple of donors. The cohort was made up of two young adult volunteers, one female and one male, who were previously healthy.

Sequencing took place on an Illumina NovaSeq 6000. TCRalpha and TCRbeta cDNA libraries were built by 5'RACE with constant-segment primers, adding sample barcodes and unique molecular identifiers. Trizol reagent was used to extract RNA from every sample. The libraries were amplified in two PCR steps, and the second step added a second sample barcode and Illumina TruSeq adapters. Sequencing of libraries was performed on an Illumina NovaSeq with 2 x 150 bp paired-end reads. The authors' analysis ran thus. The reads were demultiplexed and collapsed into UMI-guided consensus sequences using migec v1.2.7. With mixcr v2.1.11, UMI consensuses were aligned to TRA and TRB V and J templates and assembled into clonotypes. A clonotype was counted as expanded or contracted only if both edgeR and NoisET called the change significant, with noise models trained on biological replicates. For edgeR calls, the thresholds were a false discovery rate-adjusted p below 0.01 and a log2 fold-change of 1. As an exploratory analysis of dynamics, max-normalized trajectories of the 1000 most abundant clonotypes were examined by PCA with hierarchical clustering. Each responding clone was given a CD4 or CD8 phenotype based on the CD4+ and CD8+ repertoires, which had been sequenced separately. Through fastp at Q25 and MiXCR, TCRdb rebuilt clones from the public reads, retaining in-frame beta chains. Rows matching on CDR3 protein sequence are summarized as one entry with the most common DNA and genes. The authors' filters were not applied to this entry. This sample comprises roughly 100,000 distinct CDR3 sequences, around 15% of them detected only once. The ten most abundant clones make up approximately 28% of the sample.

General findings and caveats noted by the study authors: Balanced CD4/CD8 phenotypes were observed for clones contracting from day 15 to 85, whereas a bias towards CD4+ was observed for a second wave of clones expanding from day 15 to 37. Contracting CD4+ clones were located mainly in the CM and EM memory subsets, whereas CD8+ clones were found to be enriched in EMRA. The detection of some responding clones in pre-infection memory suggests that pre-existing cross-reactive memory T cells joined the SARS-CoV-2 response. Only two mild cases were covered by the study, and larger cohorts that include severe cases with pre-infection samples were considered necessary. SARS-CoV-2 specificity of the second-wave clones peaking on day 37 was not confirmed.

PBMCs were isolated by Ficoll-Paque density gradient centrifugation. This clonotype turned up a few times. Its recognized antigen is unknown. Base qualities were left out, and no much larger clone turns up one base away. Taken from cysteine to phenylalanine, the CDR3 has 13 residues. Of the read, only the CDR3 DNA is kept; its 39 bases are in frame from base 1. CDR1 LNHNV and CDR2 YYDKDF were looked up in the germline V gene (reference sequence). V is cut by 5 bases and J by 5 bases, and the space between the germline ends is 10 bases. The sequence is built from TRBV15 and TRBJ2-1, and the D gene may be TRBD1, 5 bases matching. This receptor was obtained from an adult woman who had mild COVID-19 (a few samples of this study predate the infection). The sample titles of this study are shuffled in the database, so cell type and time point are left out; the donor was told from shared clones. Source material: PBMCs or a T cell subset sorted from them (not recorded which). The DNA sequence is given as TGTGCCACCAGCGAAGGGGTGGACAATGAGCAGTTCTTC. It codes for CATSEGVDNEQFF.